Following are 26 T cell receptor beta chains from one sample sequenced in a study of T cell responses to AZD1222 COVID-19 vaccine. Sequencing was performed with immunoSEQ multiplex PCR; in TCRdb, only in-frame clones are kept and a portion is missing. The sample shows roughly 110,000 clones, approximately 87% of them seen only once. The starting material was peripheral blood, obtained on day 0 of AZD1222 vaccination. These TCRs come from an adult in good health.

The chain links TRBV27 to TRBJ2-6, with D perhaps being TRBD1 or TRBD2 (5 bases each). Between the trimmed V and J ends, which lost 6 bases and 0 bases, there was a span of 15 bases. CDR3 size: 17 residues. Germline V gene lookup returns CDR1 MNHEY and CDR2 SMNVEV (reference sequence). As DNA, the CDR3 is TGTGCCAGCAGCCGACAGACTATTAGCTCTGGGGCCAACGTCCTGACTTTC. This gives the protein CASSRQTISSGANVLTF.

This chain links TRBV5-1 with TRBJ2-3, with a tentative D call TRBD1 (5 bases). V was pared by 2 bases and J by 1 base, with 20 bases between. This CDR3 has 18 amino acids. The germline gives CDR1 SGHRS, CDR2 YFSETQ. Here the CDR3 reads CASSLRQGWASGTDTQYF. The CDR3 DNA reads TGCGCCAGCAGCTTAAGGCAGGGTTGGGCAAGCGGCACAGATACGCAGTATTTT.

The chain carries TRBV19 and TRBJ2-1; D may correspond to TRBD1 or TRBD2 (11 bases each). V lost 7 bases, J lost 0 bases, and 31 bases lay in between. CDR1 and CDR2 (germline): LNHDA, SQIVND (reference sequence). The CDR3 loop spans 21 amino acids. The CDR3, as DNA: TGTGCCAGTACCGGGGACAGGGGGAGATTGGGACTAGCGGACTCCTACAATGAGCAGTTCTTC. Translating gives CASTGDRGRLGLADSYNEQFF.

The chain employs TRBV5-1 and TRBJ1-5; no clear D gene. Germline assignment: CDR1 SGHRS and CDR2 YFSETQ. This CDR3 region has 15 residues. V lost 0 bases, J lost 3 bases, and 10 bases lay in between. CDR3 nucleotides: TGCGCCAGCAGCTTGGGGGAGGGTCCCAATCAGCCCCAGCATTTT. This sequence encodes CASSLGEGPNQPQHF.

This chain joins TRBV11-3 and TRBJ2-1, with TRBD2 as a possible D gene (7 bases). With 5 bases removed from V and 7 bases from J, the gap between germline ends came to 15 bases. Germline V gene lookup returns CDR1 SGHNT and CDR2 YENEEA. There are 14 residues in the CDR3. CDR3 in DNA: TGTGCCAGCAGCGGGTGGGGGGGCGAAAATGAGCAGTTCTTC. Amino acid sequence: CASSGWGGENEQFF.

V gene TRBV6-5 combines with J gene TRBJ2-5; D is undetermined. Germline V gene sequence: CDR1 MNHEY, CDR2 SVGAGI. The length of the CDR3 is 12 residues. V was clipped by 5 bases and J by 7 bases, with 11 bases between them. As DNA, the CDR3 is TGTGCCAGCAGTACCGACCTGGGGACCCAGTACTTC. Translated: CASSTDLGTQYF.

This clone was seen more than once but under ten times. The gene calls are TRBV19 and TRBJ1-2; TRBD1 matches 9 bases. Looked up from germline, CDR1 is LNHDA and CDR2 is SQIVND (reference sequence). CDR3 size: 14 residues. J gave up 6 bases and V 4 bases, and 6 bases lay outside the gene matches. The CDR3 spells CASSTPGQGHGYTF. The CDR3 DNA follows: TGTGCCAGTAGTACTCCGGGACAGGGTCATGGCTACACCTTC.

This clone turned up a few times. V gene TRBV5-4 combines with J gene TRBJ1-2, with 8 bases fitting TRBD1. Germline V gene lookup returns CDR1 SGHNT and CDR2 YYREEE (reference sequence). The CDR3 is made up of 12 amino acids. With V trimmed by 10 bases and J by 2 bases, 4 bases remained unmatched. DNA of the CDR3: TGTGCCGAGGGACAGGCGAACTATGGCTACACCTTC. It codes for CAEGQANYGYTF.

This clone was counted a single time. The V call is TRBV20-1, the J call TRBJ2-7, with D possibly being TRBD2 (6 bases). Germline values: CDR1 DFQATT, CDR2 SNEGSKA (reference sequence). V was cut by 3 bases and J by 2 bases, with 23 bases left in between. The CDR3 consists of 17 residues. DNA for the CDR3: TGCAGTGCTAGTATCGACGCGTTGGGCGGGAACCCCTACGAGCAGTACTTC. It translates to CSASIDALGGNPYEQYF.

The CDR3, as DNA: TGTGCCAGCATTCGACAGATGATGGCCAAAAACATTCAGTACTTC. Translated: CASIRQMMAKNIQYF. The V gene is TRBV6-5, the J gene TRBJ2-4, with TRBD1 as a possible D gene (5 bases). The CDR3 covers 15 residues. The germline CDR1 and CDR2 sequences are MNHEY and SVGAGI. Trimming took off 7 bases at V and 1 base at J, with 14 bases between the two ends.

The genes are TRBV28 and TRBJ2-1; 7 bases line up with TRBD2. Germline loops: CDR1 MDHEN, CDR2 SYDVKM. The length of the CDR3 is 13 residues. V was pared by 6 bases and J by 3 bases, with 2 bases of the junction left unmatched. This CDR3 reads CASSRTSYNEQFF. As DNA, the CDR3 is TGTGCCAGCAGCCGGACTAGCTACAATGAGCAGTTCTTC.

Worth noting for this clone: An end of the junction differs from the germline gene, which may be a read error. The chain has TRBV7-9 and TRBJ1-5; D is undetermined. The CDR3 runs 13 residues. Germline V gene sequence: CDR1 SEHNR, CDR2 FQNEAQ (reference sequence). The CDR3 protein is CASSLEGKQPQHF. As DNA, the CDR3 is TGTGCCAGCAGCCTGGAGGGCAAGCAGCCCCAGCATTTT.

This clone is a singleton in its sample. CDR3 protein: CSVGQGHGANVLTF. CDR3 sequence (DNA): TGCAGCGTCGGACAGGGGCACGGGGCCAACGTCCTGACTTTC. The V and J genes are TRBV29-1 and TRBJ2-6; TRBD1 agrees at 9 bases. This CDR3 is 14 amino acids long. CDR1 is SQVTM and CDR2 is ANQGSEA in the germline V gene. V was pared by 6 bases and J by 4 bases, with 4 bases of the junction left unmatched. Together with reference TRBV29-1 and TRBJ2-6, the CDR3 gives the full variable domain: SAVISQKPSRDICQRGTSLTIQCQVDSQVTMMFWYRQQPGQSLTLIATANQGSEATYESGFVIDKFPISRPNLTFSTLTVSNMSPEDSSIYLCSVGQGHGANVLTFGAGSRLTVL.

J is TRBJ2-1 and V is TRBV29-1; D gene uncertain. There are 14 residues in the CDR3. Trimming left V 6 bases short and J 2 bases short, with 14 bases between. Germline CDR1 and CDR2: SQVTM and ANQGSEA. The CDR3 spells CSVNTRTTYNEQFF. CDR3 nucleotide sequence: TGCAGCGTGAACACACGAACGACCTACAATGAGCAGTTCTTC.

The rearrangement links TRBV29-1 to TRBJ2-1; D is possibly TRBD1 (6 bases). Per the germline V gene, CDR1 is SQVTM and CDR2 is ANQGSEA. Deletions cut 0 bases from V and 12 bases from J, with 9 bases between. CDR3 length equals 11 residues. CDR3 coding DNA: TGCAGCGTTGAAGAGGGGGCGAGGCAGTTCTTC. The encoded protein is CSVEEGARQFF.

The CDR3 nucleotides read TGTGCCACCAGCAAGGGACACAATTATGGCTACACCTTC. Protein sequence: CATSKGHNYGYTF. The chain joins TRBV15 to TRBJ1-2; a weak D match, TRBD1 (6 bases). With 4 bases removed from V and 5 bases from J, the gap between germline ends came to 11 bases. In germline, CDR1 is LNHNV, CDR2 YYDKDF (reference sequence). This CDR3 region has 13 residues.

In DNA form, the CDR3 reads TGTGCCAGCAGATCCCTAGCTTCTACGCAGTATTTT. Translation gives CASRSLASTQYF. J is TRBJ2-3 and V is TRBV28; TRBD2 is a possible D gene (5 bases). The ends were cut back, 6 bases at V and 8 bases at J, with 12 bases in the middle. The length of the CDR3 is 12 residues. Germline assignment: CDR1 MDHEN and CDR2 SYDVKM.

This chain joins TRBV18 and TRBJ1-6; the D gene is possibly TRBD1 (5 bases). Trimming cost V 8 bases and J 9 bases, with 23 bases left between them. The CDR3 is made up of 16 amino acids. Germline assignment: CDR1 KGHSH and CDR2 LQKENI. Written as DNA, the CDR3 is TGTGCCAGCCCCCTAAAAGGCGGGGCATGGGGTTCACCCCTCCACTTT. The encoded protein is CASPLKGGAWGSPLHF.

The J gene is TRBJ1-5, the V gene TRBV2; the D is unclear. The germline V gene encodes CDR1 SNHLY and CDR2 FYNNEI. Deletions cut 5 bases from V and 0 bases from J, with 11 bases between. The CDR3 covers 15 residues. The CDR3 DNA is TGTGCCAGCAGTCCAGCCAGTAATAGCAATCAGCCCCAGCATTTT. Translation gives CASSPASNSNQPQHF.

The rearrangement uses TRBV19 and TRBJ1-6; 10 positions match TRBD1. In germline, CDR1 is LNHDA, CDR2 SQIVND (reference sequence). The CDR3 runs to 13 residues. J gave up 9 bases and V 8 bases, and 4 bases lay outside the gene matches. CDR3 sequence reads: CASGDRGSSPLHF. The CDR3 DNA is TGTGCCAGTGGGGACAGGGGAAGTTCACCCCTCCACTTT.

V and J are TRBV6-5 and TRBJ2-1; 10 bases line up with TRBD2. CDR3 size: 15 residues. Germline V lookup: CDR1 MNHEY, CDR2 SVGAGI. The trim removed 6 bases at V and 7 bases at J, leaving 9 bases unmatched. CDR3 amino acids: CASSFSSGRLNEQFF. The CDR3 DNA reads TGTGCCAGCAGCTTTTCTAGCGGGAGATTGAATGAGCAGTTCTTC.

The chain has TRBV29-1 and TRBJ1-3; no reliable D call. Deletions cut 7 bases from V and 4 bases from J, with 14 bases between. In germline, CDR1 is SQVTM, CDR2 ANQGSEA. The CDR3 spans 13 residues. In nucleotides, the CDR3 is TGCAGCGCCACGGGCAACCCAGGAAACACCATATATTTT. Amino acid sequence: CSATGNPGNTIYF.

The chain recombines TRBV6-5 with TRBJ1-1; the D gene is possibly TRBD1 (5 bases). The CDR3 covers 14 residues. Germline CDR1 reads MNHEY; CDR2 reads SVGAGI. V was clipped by 6 bases and J by 6 bases, with 17 bases between them. CDR3: CASRPRGREAEAFF. The CDR3 coding sequence is TGTGCCAGCAGACCCCGGGGCAGGGAGGCTGAAGCTTTCTTT.

The genes are TRBV5-6 and TRBJ1-6, with 9 bases matching TRBD1. Unmatched junction bases numbered 6, after V lost 4 bases and J lost 10 bases. Germline V gene sequence: CDR1 SGHDT, CDR2 YYEEEE. The CDR3 has 14 residues. The CDR3, as DNA: TGTGCCAGCAGCCCGGGACAGGGATCCTCACCCCTCCACTTT. Protein sequence: CASSPGQGSSPLHF.

The gene calls are TRBV7-2 and TRBJ2-4; 8 bases map to TRBD2. The CDR3 contains 18 residues. The germline V gene encodes CDR1 SGHTA and CDR2 FQGNSA. Germline trimming cut 2 bases from V and 2 bases from J; bases unmatched to any gene: 11. In DNA form, the CDR3 reads TGTGCCAGCAGCTTATTGGCGAGCGGGAGTACGTCCAAAAACATTCAGTACTTC. Its translation is CASSLLASGSTSKNIQYF.

The V and J genes are TRBV19 and TRBJ2-3, with 10 bases matching TRBD1. Germline V lookup: CDR1 LNHDA, CDR2 SQIVND (reference sequence). The CDR3 sequence is 15 residues long. The junction had 8 bases not matched to a gene; V was cut back by 6 bases and J by 5 bases. CDR3 residues: CASRTGQGGRDTQYF. The CDR3 DNA reads as TGTGCCAGTAGAACCGGACAGGGGGGTAGAGATACGCAGTATTTT. Complete variable domain (other parts from reference TRBV19 and TRBJ2-3): DGGITQSPKYLFRKEGQNVTLSCEQNLNHDAMYWYRQDPGQGLRLIYYSQIVNDFQKGDIAEGYSVSREKKESFPLTVTSAQKNPTAFYLCASRTGQGGRDTQYFGPGTRLTVL.